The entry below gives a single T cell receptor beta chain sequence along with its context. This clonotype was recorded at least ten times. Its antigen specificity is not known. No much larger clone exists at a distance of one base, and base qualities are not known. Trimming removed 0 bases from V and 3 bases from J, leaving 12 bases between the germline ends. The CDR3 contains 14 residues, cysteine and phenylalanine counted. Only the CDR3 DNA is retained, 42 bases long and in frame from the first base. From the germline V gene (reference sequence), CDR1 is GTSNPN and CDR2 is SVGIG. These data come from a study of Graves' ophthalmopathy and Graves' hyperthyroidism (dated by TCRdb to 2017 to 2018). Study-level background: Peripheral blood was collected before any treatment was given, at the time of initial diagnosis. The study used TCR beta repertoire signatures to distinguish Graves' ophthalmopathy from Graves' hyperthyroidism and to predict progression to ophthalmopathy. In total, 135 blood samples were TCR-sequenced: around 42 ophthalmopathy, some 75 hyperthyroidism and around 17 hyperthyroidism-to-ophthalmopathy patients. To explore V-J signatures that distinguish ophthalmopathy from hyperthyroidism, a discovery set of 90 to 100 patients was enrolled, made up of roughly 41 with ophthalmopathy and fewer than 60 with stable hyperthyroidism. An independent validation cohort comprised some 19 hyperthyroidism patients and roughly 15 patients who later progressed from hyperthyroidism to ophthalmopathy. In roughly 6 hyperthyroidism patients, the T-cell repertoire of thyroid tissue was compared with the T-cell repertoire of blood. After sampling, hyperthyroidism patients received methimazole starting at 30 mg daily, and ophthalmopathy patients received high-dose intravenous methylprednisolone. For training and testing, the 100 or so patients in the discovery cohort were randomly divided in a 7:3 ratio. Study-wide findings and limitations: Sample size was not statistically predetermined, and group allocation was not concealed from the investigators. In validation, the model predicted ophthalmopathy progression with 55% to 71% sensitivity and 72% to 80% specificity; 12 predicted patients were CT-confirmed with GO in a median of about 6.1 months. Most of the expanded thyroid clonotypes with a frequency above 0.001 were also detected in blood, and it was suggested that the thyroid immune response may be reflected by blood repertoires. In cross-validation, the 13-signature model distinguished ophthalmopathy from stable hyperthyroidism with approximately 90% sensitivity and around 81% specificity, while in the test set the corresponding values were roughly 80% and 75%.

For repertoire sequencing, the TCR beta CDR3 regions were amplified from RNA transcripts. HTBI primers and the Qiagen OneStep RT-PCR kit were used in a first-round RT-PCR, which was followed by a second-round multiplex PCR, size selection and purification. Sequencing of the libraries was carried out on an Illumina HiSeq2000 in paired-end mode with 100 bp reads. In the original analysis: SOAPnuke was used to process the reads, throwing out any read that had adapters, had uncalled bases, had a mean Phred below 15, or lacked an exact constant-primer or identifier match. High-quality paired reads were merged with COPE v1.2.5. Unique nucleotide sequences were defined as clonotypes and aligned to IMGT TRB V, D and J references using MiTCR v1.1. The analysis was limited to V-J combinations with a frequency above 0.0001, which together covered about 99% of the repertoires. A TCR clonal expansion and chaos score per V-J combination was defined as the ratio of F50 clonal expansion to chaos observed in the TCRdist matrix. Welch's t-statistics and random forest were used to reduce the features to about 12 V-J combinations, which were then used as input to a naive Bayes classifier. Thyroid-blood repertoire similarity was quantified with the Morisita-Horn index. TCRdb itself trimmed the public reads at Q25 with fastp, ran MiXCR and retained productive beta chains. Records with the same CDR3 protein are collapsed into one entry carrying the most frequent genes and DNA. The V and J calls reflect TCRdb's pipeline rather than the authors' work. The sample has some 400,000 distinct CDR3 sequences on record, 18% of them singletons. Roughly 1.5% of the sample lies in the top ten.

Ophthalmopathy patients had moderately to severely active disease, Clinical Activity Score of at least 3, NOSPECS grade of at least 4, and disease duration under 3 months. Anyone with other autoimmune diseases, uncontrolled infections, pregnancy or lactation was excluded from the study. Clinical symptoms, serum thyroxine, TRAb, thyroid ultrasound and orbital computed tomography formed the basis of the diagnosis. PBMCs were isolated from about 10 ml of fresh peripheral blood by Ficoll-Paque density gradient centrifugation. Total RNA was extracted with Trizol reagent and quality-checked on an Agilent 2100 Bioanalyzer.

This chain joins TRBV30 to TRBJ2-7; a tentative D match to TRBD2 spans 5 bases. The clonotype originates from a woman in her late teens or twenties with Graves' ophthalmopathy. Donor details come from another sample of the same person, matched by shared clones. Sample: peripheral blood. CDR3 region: CAWSVMGRGYEQYF. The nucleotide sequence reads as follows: TGTGCCTGGAGTGTAATGGGTCGGGGCTACGAGCAGTACTTC.